This entry is about one T cell receptor beta chain. These data come from a study of blood T cell repertoires in COVID-19. Study details: PBMCs, B-cell-depleted T cells, or T cells provided the cDNA or gDNA that made up the material.

The V gene lost 4 bases and the J gene lost 7 bases, with 13 bases spanning the gap. The CDR3 sequence is 14 residues long. Looked up from germline, CDR1 is WSHSY and CDR2 is SAAADI. The method was immunoSEQ multiplex PCR; TCRdb's version includes in-frame clones alone and lacks a portion of them. The sample shows under 85,000 clones, under 80% of them seen only once. The chain recombines TRBV10-2 with TRBJ1-4; perhaps TRBD1 as D (6 bases). The source material was peripheral blood. This receptor was obtained from a woman of 80 years or more with active or convalescent COVID-19. The CDR3 sequence is CASSAAGVREKLFF. Here the CDR3 DNA reads TGCGCCAGCAGTGCCGCAGGGGTTCGTGAAAAACTGTTTTTT.